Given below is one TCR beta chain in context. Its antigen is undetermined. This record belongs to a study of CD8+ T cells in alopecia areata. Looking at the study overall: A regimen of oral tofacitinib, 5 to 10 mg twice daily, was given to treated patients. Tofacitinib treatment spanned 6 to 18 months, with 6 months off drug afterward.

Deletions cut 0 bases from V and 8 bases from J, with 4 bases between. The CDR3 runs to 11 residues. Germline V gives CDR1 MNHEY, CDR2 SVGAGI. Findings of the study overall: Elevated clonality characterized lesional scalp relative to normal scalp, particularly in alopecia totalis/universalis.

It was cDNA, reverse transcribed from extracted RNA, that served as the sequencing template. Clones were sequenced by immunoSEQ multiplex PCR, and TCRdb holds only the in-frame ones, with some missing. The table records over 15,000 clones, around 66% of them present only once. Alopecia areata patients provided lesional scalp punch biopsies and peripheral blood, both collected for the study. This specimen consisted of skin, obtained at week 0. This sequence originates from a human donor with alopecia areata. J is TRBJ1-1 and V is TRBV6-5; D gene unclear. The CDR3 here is CASSYSGEAFF. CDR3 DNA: TGTGCCAGCAGTTACTCTGGAGAAGCTTTCTTT.